This entry concerns a single TCR beta chain. The data were taken from a study of T cells in tuberculosis. Study-level background: Sequenced TCRs come from CD1B-GMM tetramer-binding T cells.

Only in-frame clones appear in the TCRdb table, and some are missing; sequencing was by immunoSEQ multiplex PCR. Altogether approximately 30,000 clones are present, less than 95% being singletons, with the ten largest covering about 7.8%. Each donor contributed about 100,000 T cells on average, unsorted. This clonotype originated in a donor aged 10-29 years with latent tuberculosis or without tuberculosis infection. Some clones in this sample may be carry-over from other donors' samples. Sequencing was done on a sample of PBMCs.

CDR3 DNA: TGTGCCAGCACTCAAGAGGGTTACAGCAATCAGCCCCAGCATTTT. The encoded protein is CASTQEGYSNQPQHF. The rearrangement joins TRBV28 to TRBJ1-5; D uncertain. The CDR3 extends over 15 amino acids. Germline loops: CDR1 MDHEN, CDR2 SYDVKM. The V end lost 7 bases, the J end lost 1 base, and 14 bases lay between the germline ends.